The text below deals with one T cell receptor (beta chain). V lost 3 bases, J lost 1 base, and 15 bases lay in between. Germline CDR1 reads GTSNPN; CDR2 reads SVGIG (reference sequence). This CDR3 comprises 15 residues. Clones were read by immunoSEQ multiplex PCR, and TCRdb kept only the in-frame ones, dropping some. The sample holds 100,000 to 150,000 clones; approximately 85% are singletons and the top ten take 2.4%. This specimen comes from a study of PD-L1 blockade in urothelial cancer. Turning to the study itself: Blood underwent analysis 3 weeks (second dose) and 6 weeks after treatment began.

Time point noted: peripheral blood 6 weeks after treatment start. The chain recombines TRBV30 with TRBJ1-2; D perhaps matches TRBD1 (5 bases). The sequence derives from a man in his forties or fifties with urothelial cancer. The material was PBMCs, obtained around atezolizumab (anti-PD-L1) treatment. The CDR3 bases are TGTGCCTGGAGGACCAGGGCCTTGGGTAACTATGGCTACACCTTC. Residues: CAWRTRALGNYGYTF.